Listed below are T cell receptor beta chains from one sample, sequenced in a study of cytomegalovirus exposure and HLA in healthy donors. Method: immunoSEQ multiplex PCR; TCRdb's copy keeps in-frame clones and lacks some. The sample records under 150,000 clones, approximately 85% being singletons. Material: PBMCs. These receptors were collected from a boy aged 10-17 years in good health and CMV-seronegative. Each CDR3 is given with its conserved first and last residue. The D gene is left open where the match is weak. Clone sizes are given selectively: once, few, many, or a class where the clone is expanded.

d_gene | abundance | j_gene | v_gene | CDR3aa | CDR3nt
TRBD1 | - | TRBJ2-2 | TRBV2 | CAQEAGGQGFSGELFF | TGTGCCCAGGAAGCCGGGGGACAGGGGTTCAGCGGGGAGCTGTTTTTT
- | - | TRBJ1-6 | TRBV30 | CAWSFSNSPLHF | TGTGCCTGGAGCTTCAGTAATTCACCCCTCCACTTT
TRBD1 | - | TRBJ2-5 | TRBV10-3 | CASRQGGSTQYF | TGTGCCTCCCGACAGGGGGGATCGACCCAGTACTTC
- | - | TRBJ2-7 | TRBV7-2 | CASSPRQVSYEQYF | TGTGCCAGCAGCCCAAGACAGGTCTCCTACGAGCAGTACTTC
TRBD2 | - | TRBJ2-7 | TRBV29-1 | CSVGPGGGSYEQYF | TGCAGCGTTGGCCCGGGAGGCGGCTCCTACGAGCAGTACTTC
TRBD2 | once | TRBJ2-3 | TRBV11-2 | CASSSPGRREGTDTQYF | TGTGCCAGCAGCTCCCCAGGGAGGCGGGAGGGAACAGATACGCAGTATTTT
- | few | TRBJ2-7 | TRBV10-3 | CAISKEGWAYEQYF | TGTGCCATCTCCAAGGAGGGTTGGGCCTACGAGCAGTACTTC
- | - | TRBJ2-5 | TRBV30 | CAWSVGAGAQTQYF | TGTGCCTGGAGTGTAGGGGCAGGGGCACAGACCCAGTACTTC
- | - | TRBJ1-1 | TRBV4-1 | CASSQAGDTEAFF | TGCGCCAGCAGCCAAGCGGGGGACACTGAAGCTTTCTTT
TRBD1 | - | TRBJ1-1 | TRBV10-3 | CAISGQGMNTEAFF | TGTGCCATCAGTGGACAGGGGATGAACACTGAAGCTTTCTTT
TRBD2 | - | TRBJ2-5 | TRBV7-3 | CASSLIAGHQETQYF | TGTGCCAGCAGCTTAATAGCGGGCCACCAAGAGACCCAGTACTTC
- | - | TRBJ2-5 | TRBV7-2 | CASSRYQETQYF | TGTGCCAGCAGCCGGTACCAAGAGACCCAGTACTTC
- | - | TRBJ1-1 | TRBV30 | CAWAPRGGTEAFF | TGTGCCTGGGCCCCTAGAGGGGGCACTGAAGCTTTCTTT
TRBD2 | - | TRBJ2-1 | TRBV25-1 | CASSPGTSGMSEQFF | TGTGCCAGCAGCCCCGGGACTAGCGGGATGAGTGAGCAGTTCTTC
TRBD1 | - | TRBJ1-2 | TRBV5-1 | CASTRQGGNYGYTF | TGCGCCAGCACTCGACAGGGGGGTAACTATGGCTACACCTTC
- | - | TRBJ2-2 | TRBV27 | CASRGQGTGELFF | TGTGCCAGCAGGGGGCAGGGCACCGGGGAGCTGTTTTTT